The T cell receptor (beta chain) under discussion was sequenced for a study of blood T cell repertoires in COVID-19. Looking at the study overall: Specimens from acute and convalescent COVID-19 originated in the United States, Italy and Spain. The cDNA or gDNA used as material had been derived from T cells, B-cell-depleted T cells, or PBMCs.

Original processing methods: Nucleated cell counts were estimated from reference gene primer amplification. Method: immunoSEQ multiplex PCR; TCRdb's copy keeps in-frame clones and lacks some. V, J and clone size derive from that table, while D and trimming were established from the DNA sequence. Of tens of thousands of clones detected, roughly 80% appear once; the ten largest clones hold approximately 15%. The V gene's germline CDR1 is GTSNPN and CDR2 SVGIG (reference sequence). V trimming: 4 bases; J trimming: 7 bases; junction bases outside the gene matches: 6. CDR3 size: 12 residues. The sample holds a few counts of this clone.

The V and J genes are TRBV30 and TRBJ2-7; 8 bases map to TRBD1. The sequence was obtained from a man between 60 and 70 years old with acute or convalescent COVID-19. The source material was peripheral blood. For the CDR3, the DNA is TGTGCCTGGAACCAGGGGGCTCAAGAGCAGTACTTC. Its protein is CAWNQGAQEQYF.